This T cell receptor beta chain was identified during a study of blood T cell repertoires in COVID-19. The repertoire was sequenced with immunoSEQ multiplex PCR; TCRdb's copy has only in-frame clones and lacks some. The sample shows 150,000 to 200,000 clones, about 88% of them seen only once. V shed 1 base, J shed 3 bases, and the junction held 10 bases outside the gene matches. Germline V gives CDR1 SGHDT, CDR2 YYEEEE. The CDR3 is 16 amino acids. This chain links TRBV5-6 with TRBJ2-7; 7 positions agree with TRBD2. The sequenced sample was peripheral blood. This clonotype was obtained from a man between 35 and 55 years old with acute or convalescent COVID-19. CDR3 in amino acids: CASSLSREEPLYEQYF. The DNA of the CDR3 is TGTGCCAGCAGCTTGTCCCGGGAGGAACCCCTCTACGAGCAGTACTTC.